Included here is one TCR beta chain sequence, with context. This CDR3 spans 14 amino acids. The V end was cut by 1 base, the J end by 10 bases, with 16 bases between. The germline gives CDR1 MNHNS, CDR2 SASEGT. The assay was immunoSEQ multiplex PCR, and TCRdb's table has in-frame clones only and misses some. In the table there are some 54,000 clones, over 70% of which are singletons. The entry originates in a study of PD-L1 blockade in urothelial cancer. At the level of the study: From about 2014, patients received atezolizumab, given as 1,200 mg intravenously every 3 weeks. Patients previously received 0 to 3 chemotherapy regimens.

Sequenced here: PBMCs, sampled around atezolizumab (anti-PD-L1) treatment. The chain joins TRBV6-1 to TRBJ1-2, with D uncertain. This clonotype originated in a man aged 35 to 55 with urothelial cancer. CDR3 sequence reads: CASSEDIGSRNYTF. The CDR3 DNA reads TGTGCCAGCAGTGAAGATATCGGGTCGAGGAACTACACCTTC.